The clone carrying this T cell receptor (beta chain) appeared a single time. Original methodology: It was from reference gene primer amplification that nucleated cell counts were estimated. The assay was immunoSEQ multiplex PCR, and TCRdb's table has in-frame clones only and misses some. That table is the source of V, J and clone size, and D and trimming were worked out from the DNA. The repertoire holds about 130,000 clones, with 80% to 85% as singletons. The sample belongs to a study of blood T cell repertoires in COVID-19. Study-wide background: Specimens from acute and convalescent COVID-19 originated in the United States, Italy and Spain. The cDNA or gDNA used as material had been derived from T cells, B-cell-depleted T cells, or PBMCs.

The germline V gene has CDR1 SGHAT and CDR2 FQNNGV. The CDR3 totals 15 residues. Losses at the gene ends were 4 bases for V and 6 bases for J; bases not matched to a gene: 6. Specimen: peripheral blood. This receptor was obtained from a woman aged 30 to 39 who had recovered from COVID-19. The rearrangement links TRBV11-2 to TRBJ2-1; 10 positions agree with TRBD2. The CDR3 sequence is CASSSALAGANEQFF. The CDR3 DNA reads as TGTGCCAGCAGCTCGGCCCTAGCGGGAGCCAATGAGCAGTTCTTC.